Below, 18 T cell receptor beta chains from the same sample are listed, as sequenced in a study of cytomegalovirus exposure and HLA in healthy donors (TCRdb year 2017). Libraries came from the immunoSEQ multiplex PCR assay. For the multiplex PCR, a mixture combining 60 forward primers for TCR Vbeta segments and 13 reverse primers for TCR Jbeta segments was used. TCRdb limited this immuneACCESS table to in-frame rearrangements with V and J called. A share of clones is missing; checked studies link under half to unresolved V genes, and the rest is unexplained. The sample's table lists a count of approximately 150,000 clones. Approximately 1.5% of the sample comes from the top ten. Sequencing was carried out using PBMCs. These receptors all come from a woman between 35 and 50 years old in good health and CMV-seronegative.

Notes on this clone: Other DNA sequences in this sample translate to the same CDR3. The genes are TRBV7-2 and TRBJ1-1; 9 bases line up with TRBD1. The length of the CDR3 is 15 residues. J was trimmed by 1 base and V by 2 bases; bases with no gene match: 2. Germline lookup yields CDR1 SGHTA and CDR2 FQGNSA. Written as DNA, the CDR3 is TGTGCCAGCAGCTTATTGGGACAGGGGAACACTGAAGCTTTCTTT. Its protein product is CASSLLGQGNTEAFF.

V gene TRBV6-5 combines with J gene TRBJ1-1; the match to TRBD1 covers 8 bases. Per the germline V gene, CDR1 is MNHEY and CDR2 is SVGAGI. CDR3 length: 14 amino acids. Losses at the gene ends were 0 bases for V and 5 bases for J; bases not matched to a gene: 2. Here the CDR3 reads CASSYSYRGTEAFF. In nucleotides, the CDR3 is TGTGCCAGCAGTTACTCATACAGGGGGACTGAAGCTTTCTTT.

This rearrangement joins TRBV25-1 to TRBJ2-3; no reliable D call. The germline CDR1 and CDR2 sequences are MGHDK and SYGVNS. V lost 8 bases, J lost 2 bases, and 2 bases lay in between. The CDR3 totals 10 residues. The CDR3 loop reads CASLTDTQYF. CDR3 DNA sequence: TGTGCCAGCCTCACAGATACGCAGTATTTT. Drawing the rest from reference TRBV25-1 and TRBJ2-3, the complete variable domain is EADIYQTPRYLVIGTGKKITLECSQTMGHDKMYWYQQDPGMELHLIHYSYGVNSTEKGDLSSESTVSRIRTEHFPLTLESARPSHTSQYLCASLTDTQYFGPGTRLTVL.

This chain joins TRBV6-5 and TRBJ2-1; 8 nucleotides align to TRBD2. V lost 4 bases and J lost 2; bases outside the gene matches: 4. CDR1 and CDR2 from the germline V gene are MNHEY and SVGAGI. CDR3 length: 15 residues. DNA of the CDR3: TGTGCCAGCAGTTCTACGGGGGGGGCCTACAATGAGCAGTTCTTC. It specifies CASSSTGGAYNEQFF.

The CDR3 loop is CASSDGHSSYRHYEQYF. Here the CDR3 DNA reads TGTGCCAGCAGTGACGGTCACAGCTCCTACCGGCACTACGAGCAGTACTTC. V and J are TRBV6-4 and TRBJ2-7; D is unresolved. CDR1 is MRHNA, CDR2 SNTAGT, per germline. The CDR3 sequence is 17 residues long. Between the trimmed V and J ends, which lost 2 bases and 3 bases, there was a span of 20 bases.

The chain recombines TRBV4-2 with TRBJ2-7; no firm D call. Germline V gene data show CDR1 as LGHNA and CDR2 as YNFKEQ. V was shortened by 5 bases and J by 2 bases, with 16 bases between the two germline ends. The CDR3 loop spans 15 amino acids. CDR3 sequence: CASSSSPGSPYEQYF. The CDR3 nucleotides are TGTGCCAGCAGCTCGTCACCGGGTTCTCCCTACGAGCAGTACTTC.

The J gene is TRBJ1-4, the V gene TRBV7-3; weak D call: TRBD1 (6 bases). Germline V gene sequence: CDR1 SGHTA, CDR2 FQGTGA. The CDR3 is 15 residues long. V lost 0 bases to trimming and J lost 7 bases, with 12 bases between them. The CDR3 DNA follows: TGTGCCAGCAGCTTAACGAGCGTCAGGGGTGAAAAACTGTTTTTT. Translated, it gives CASSLTSVRGEKLFF.

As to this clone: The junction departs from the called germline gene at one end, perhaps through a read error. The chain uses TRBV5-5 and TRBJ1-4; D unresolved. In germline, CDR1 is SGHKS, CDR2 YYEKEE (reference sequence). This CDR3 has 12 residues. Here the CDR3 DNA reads TGTGCCAGCAGCTTAAGGACCAACCTAGCAGTTTTT. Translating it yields CASSLRTNLAVF.

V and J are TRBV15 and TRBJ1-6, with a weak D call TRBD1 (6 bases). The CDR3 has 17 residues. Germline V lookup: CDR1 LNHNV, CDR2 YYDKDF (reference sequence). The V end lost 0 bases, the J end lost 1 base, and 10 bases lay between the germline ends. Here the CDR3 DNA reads TGTGCCACCAGCAGAGACAGGGGTGGTTCCTATAATTCACCCCTCCACTTT. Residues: CATSRDRGGSYNSPLHF.

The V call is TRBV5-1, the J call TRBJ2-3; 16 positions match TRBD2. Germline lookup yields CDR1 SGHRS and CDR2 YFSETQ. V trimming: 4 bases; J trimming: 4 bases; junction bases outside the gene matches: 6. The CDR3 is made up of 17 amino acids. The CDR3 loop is CASSGGTSGGAADTQYF. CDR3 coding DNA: TGCGCCAGCAGCGGTGGGACTAGCGGGGGGGCGGCAGATACGCAGTATTTT. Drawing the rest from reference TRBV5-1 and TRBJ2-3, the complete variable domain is KAGVTQTPRYLIKTRGQQVTLSCSPISGHRSVSWYQQTPGQGLQFLFEYFSETQRNKGNFPGRFSGRQFSNSRSEMNVSTLELGDSALYLCASSGGTSGGAADTQYFGPGTRLTVL.

CDR3 sequence (DNA): TGTGCCAGCTCACCACCGGGGGCGAGGGGCAATCAGCCCCAGCATTTT. Its protein is CASSPPGARGNQPQHF. The chain employs TRBV18 and TRBJ1-5, with D maybe TRBD1 (6 bases). Germline CDR1 and CDR2: KGHSH and LQKENI. V dropped 0 bases and J dropped 2 bases, with 11 bases sitting between them. The CDR3 consists of 16 residues. Filled out from reference TRBV18 and TRBJ1-5, the complete variable domain reads NAGVMQNPRHLVRRRGQEARLRCSPMKGHSHVYWYRQLPEEGLKFMVYLQKENIIDESGMPKERFSAEFPKEGPSILRIQQVVRGDSAAYFCASSPPGARGNQPQHFGDGTRLSIL.

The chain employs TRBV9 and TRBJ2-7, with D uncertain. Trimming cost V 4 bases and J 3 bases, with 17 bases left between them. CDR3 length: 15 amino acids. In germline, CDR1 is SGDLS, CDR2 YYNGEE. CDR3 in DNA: TGTGCCAGCAGCCCGGTGGCGGCAGATTTCTACGAGCAGTACTTC. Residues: CASSPVAADFYEQYF. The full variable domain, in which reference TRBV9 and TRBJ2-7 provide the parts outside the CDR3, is DSGVTQTPKHLITATGQRVTLRCSPRSGDLSVYWYQQSLDQGLQFLIQYYNGEERAKGNILERFSAQQFPDLHSELNLSSLELGDSALYFCASSPVAADFYEQYFGPGTRLTVT.

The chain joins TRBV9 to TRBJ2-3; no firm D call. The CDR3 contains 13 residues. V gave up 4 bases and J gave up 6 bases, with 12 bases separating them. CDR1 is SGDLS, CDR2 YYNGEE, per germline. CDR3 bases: TGTGCCAGCAGCCCACGGGTCGGGGATACGCAGTATTTT. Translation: CASSPRVGDTQYF.

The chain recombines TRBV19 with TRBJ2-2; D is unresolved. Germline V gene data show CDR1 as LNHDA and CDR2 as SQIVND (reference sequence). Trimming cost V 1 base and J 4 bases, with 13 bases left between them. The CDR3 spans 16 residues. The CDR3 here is CASSIVPSQRTGELFF. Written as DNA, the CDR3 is TGTGCCAGTAGTATAGTCCCAAGCCAGCGCACCGGGGAGCTGTTTTTT.

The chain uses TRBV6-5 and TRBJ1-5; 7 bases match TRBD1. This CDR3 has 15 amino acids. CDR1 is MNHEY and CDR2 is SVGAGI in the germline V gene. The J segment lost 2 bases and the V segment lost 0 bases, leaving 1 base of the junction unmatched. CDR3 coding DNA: TGTGCCAGCAGTTACTCCGGGACAGGCAATCAGCCCCAGCATTTT. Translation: CASSYSGTGNQPQHF.

The CDR3 nucleotides are TGTGCCAGCTCACCAAGGGAGGCCGGGGAGCTGTTTTTT. Protein: CASSPREAGELFF. The chain combines TRBV18 with TRBJ2-2; weak D call: TRBD2 (6 bases). Trimming stripped 2 bases from V and 6 bases from J, with 7 bases between. The germline gives CDR1 KGHSH, CDR2 LQKENI. The CDR3 contains 13 residues.

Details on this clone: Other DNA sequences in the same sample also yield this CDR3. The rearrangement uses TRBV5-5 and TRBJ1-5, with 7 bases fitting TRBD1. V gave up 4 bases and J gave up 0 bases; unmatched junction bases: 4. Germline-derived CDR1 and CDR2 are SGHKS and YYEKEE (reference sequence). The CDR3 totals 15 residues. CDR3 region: CASSRDRSSNQPQHF. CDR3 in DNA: TGTGCCAGCAGCCGGGACAGAAGTAGCAATCAGCCCCAGCATTTT.

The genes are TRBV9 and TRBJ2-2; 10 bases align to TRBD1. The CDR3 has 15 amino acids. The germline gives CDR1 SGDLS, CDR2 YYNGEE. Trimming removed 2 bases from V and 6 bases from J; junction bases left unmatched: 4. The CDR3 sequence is CASSVGQGVAGELFF. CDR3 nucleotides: TGTGCCAGCAGCGTCGGACAGGGGGTAGCCGGGGAGCTGTTTTTT.